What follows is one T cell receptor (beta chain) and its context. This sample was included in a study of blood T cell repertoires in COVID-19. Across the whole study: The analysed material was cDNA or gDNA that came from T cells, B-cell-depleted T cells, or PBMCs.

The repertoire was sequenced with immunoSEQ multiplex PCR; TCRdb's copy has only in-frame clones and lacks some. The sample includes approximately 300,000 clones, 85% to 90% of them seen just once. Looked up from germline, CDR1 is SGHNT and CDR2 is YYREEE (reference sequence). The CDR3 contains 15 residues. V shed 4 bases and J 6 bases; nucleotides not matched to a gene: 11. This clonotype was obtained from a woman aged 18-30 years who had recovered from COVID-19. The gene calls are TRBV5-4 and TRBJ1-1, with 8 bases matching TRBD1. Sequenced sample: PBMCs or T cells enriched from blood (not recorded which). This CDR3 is CASSEDRGLDPEAFF. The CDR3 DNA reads TGTGCCAGCAGCGAAGACAGGGGTCTAGACCCTGAAGCTTTCTTT.